Listed below are T cell receptor beta chains from one sample, sequenced in a study of cytomegalovirus exposure and HLA in healthy donors. Clones were read by immunoSEQ multiplex PCR, and TCRdb kept only the in-frame ones, dropping some. This table holds more than 150,000 clones, 76% found once. The sample comprised PBMCs. These receptors all stem from a man in his late teens or twenties in good health and CMV-seronegative. Both conserved end residues are part of each CDR3. The D gene is left open where the match is weak. Size values are once, few and many counts, or a class for expanded clones, and some rows have none.

d_gene | abundance | len | j_gene | v_gene | CDR3nt | CDR3aa
NA | NA | 15 | TRBJ2-7 | TRBV5-4 | TGTGCCAGCAGCCCGGCTCGGGGAAGCTCCTACGAGCAGTACTTC | CASSPARGSSYEQYF
NA | NA | 14 | TRBJ2-1 | TRBV11-2 | TGTGCCAGCAGTCCCGTCCGGTCTTACAATGAGCAGTTCTTC | CASSPVRSYNEQFF
NA | NA | 13 | TRBJ1-1 | TRBV29-1 | TGCAGTGGGCGTCGGCAGGAGAACACTGAAGCTTTCTTT | CSGRRQENTEAFF
TRBD1 | NA | 15 | TRBJ1-6 | TRBV9 | TGTGCCAGCAGCGTGGGACAGGGGTATAATTCACCCCTCCACTTT | CASSVGQGYNSPLHF
NA | NA | 14 | TRBJ2-7 | TRBV11-2 | TGTGCCAGCAGCTCTACGGGACTGGCCTACGAGCAGTACTTC | CASSSTGLAYEQYF
NA | NA | 14 | TRBJ2-7 | TRBV19 | TGTGCCAGCGCAAGGGGGGGAGGCTCCTACGAGCAGTACTTC | CASARGGGSYEQYF
TRBD1 | NA | 14 | TRBJ2-7 | TRBV2 | TGTGCCAGCATATGGGACAGGGTTGTTGACGAGCAGTACTTC | CASIWDRVVDEQYF
TRBD1 | NA | 15 | TRBJ1-2 | TRBV6-5 | TGTGCCAGCAGCTCGGGACAGGGGGCATGGTATGGCTACACCTTC | CASSSGQGAWYGYTF
TRBD1 | NA | 14 | TRBJ2-7 | TRBV28 | TGTGCCAGCCGCGGACAGGGGGGGTCCTACGAGCAGTACTTC | CASRGQGGSYEQYF
NA | NA | 13 | TRBJ1-1 | TRBV28 | TGTGCCAGCAGTCCCCCTGAGAGCACTGAAGCTTTCTTT | CASSPPESTEAFF
NA | NA | 16 | TRBJ2-2 | TRBV6-5 | TGTGCCAGCAGTTGGGGGACGGGACTTAACACCGGGGAGCTGTTTTTT | CASSWGTGLNTGELFF
NA | NA | 13 | TRBJ1-2 | TRBV7-9 | TGTGCCAGCAGCCAACCCGCGGGTAATGGCTACACCTTC | CASSQPAGNGYTF
NA | NA | 12 | TRBJ2-7 | TRBV30 | TGTGCCTGGAGTGTGAGTAGCTACGAGCAGTACTTC | CAWSVSSYEQYF
TRBD1 | NA | 15 | TRBJ1-5 | TRBV5-6 | TGTGCCAGCAGCTTGGTCAGACAGGGAAATCAGCCCCAGCATTTT | CASSLVRQGNQPQHF
NA | once | 14 | TRBJ1-5 | TRBV7-2 | TGTGCCAGCAGCCTTCCGAGGGTCAGTCAGCCCCAGCATTTT | CASSLPRVSQPQHF
NA | NA | 15 | TRBJ1-5 | TRBV7-8 | TGTGCCAGCAGCCAAATCGGGGGAAGCAATCAGCCCCAGCATTTT | CASSQIGGSNQPQHF
NA | NA | 15 | TRBJ1-2 | TRBV6-6 | TGTGCCAGCAGTTACGGGGAGGGGAAAATCTATGGCTACACCTTC | CASSYGEGKIYGYTF
NA | NA | 15 | TRBJ2-3 | TRBV25-1 | TGTGCCAGCAGTGGGCGACTGATCGGAGCAGATACGCAGTATTTT | CASSGRLIGADTQYF
TRBD1 | NA | 14 | TRBJ2-7 | TRBV6-1 | TGTGCCAGCAGTGAAGGGACAGGCCGCTACGAGCAGTACTTC | CASSEGTGRYEQYF
TRBD2 | NA | 15 | TRBJ2-7 | TRBV29-1 | TGCAGCGTTGAAGGGAGGCGGGGGGCCTTCTACGAGCAGTACTTC | CSVEGRRGAFYEQYF
NA | NA | 14 | TRBJ2-5 | TRBV30 | TGTGCCTGGAGTGGATCGGCTTACGGGGAGACCCAGTACTTC | CAWSGSAYGETQYF
NA | NA | 15 | TRBJ1-1 | TRBV18 | TGTGCCAGCTCACCACCCCAGACTCAGAACACTGAAGCTTTCTTT | CASSPPQTQNTEAFF
NA | NA | 12 | TRBJ2-1 | TRBV30 | TGTGCCTGGAGTGTAATATCTAATGAGCAGTTCTTC | CAWSVISNEQFF
NA | NA | 16 | TRBJ2-7 | TRBV5-1 | TGCGCCAGCAGCTTTTGGCTACGACAGGCCGGGGACGAGCAGTACTTC | CASSFWLRQAGDEQYF
NA | NA | 15 | TRBJ2-1 | TRBV7-9 | TGTGCCAGCAGCTTAGAACGCGGCTCCTACAATGAGCAGTTCTTC | CASSLERGSYNEQFF
NA | once | 13 | TRBJ1-3 | TRBV2 | TGTGCCAGCAAAAGCCCCTCTGGAAACACCATATATTTT | CASKSPSGNTIYF
TRBD2 | NA | 16 | TRBJ2-7 | TRBV4-2 | TGTGCCAGCAGCTACCATCCGGGACTAGCGGGAGAGGAGCAGTACTTC | CASSYHPGLAGEEQYF
TRBD1 | few | 12 | TRBJ1-1 | TRBV2 | TGTGCCAGCAAGACGGGACAGCGTGAAGCTTTCTTT | CASKTGQREAFF
NA | NA | 15 | TRBJ2-2 | TRBV4-1 | TGCGCCAGCAGCCAAGAACGGACACTCACCGGGGAGCTGTTTTTT | CASSQERTLTGELFF
TRBD2 | few | 18 | TRBJ2-1 | TRBV9 | TGTGCCAGCAGCGCAACCTGGGTTCTAACGGGAGGAGGTAATGAGCAGTTCTTC | CASSATWVLTGGGNEQFF
TRBD1 | few | 13 | TRBJ1-2 | TRBV5-6 | TGTGCCAGCAGCCCGACAGGGGGGAATGGCTACACCTTC | CASSPTGGNGYTF
TRBD2 | NA | 15 | TRBJ2-7 | TRBV9 | TGTGCCAGCAGCGTAGGATCCGGGGGGGGCTACGAGCAGTACTTC | CASSVGSGGGYEQYF
NA | NA | 13 | TRBJ1-1 | TRBV2 | TGTGCCAGCAGTGAAGACAGGGTGGTAGAAGCTTTCTTT | CASSEDRVVEAFF
TRBD1 | NA | 15 | TRBJ1-2 | TRBV28 | TGTGCCAGCAGGCCCCGGGACAGGCCCTACTATGGCTACACCTTC | CASRPRDRPYYGYTF
NA | NA | 14 | TRBJ2-7 | TRBV13 | TGTGCCAGCAGCTTAGGGCTAGCATCCTACGAGCAGTACTTC | CASSLGLASYEQYF
TRBD1 | NA | 16 | TRBJ1-6 | TRBV28 | TGTGCCAGCAGTTATGCCGGGACAGGGTTTTATTCACCCCTCCACTTT | CASSYAGTGFYSPLHF
NA | NA | 16 | TRBJ1-1 | TRBV6-5 | TGTGCCAGCAGTTACACCCGAACAGGGCGCAACACTGAAGCTTTCTTT | CASSYTRTGRNTEAFF
TRBD1 | NA | 15 | TRBJ2-3 | TRBV10-1 | TGCGCCAGCAGTGATGTGGGACAGGGTTTGGATACGCAGTATTTT | CASSDVGQGLDTQYF
NA | NA | 12 | TRBJ1-2 | TRBV5-1 | TGCGCCAGCAGCGCCTCAGGGGTTGGCTACACCTTC | CASSASGVGYTF
NA | NA | 12 | TRBJ1-4 | TRBV29-1 | TGCAGCGTCAGTACGGAGGATGAAAAACTGTTTTTT | CSVSTEDEKLFF
TRBD2 | NA | 18 | TRBJ2-1 | TRBV4-1 | TGCGCCAGCAGCCAAGATAAGGTTTGGGGGAGGGCGCAGAATGAGCAGTTCTTC | CASSQDKVWGRAQNEQFF
TRBD1 | NA | 15 | TRBJ1-4 | TRBV7-3 | TGTGCCAGCAGCACCCACGCGACAGGGCACGAAAAACTGTTTTTT | CASSTHATGHEKLFF
NA | NA | 13 | TRBJ2-3 | TRBV6-5 | TGTGCCAGCCTCAGGTCCGACACAGATACGCAGTATTTT | CASLRSDTDTQYF
NA | NA | 14 | TRBJ2-1 | TRBV7-3 | TGTGCCAGCAGCCGGGCGGGGTCGGCCAATGAGCAGTTCTTC | CASSRAGSANEQFF
TRBD1 | NA | 15 | TRBJ2-7 | TRBV28 | TGTGCCAGCAGTGATACCTCCGGGACAGGTGGCGAGCAGTACTTC | CASSDTSGTGGEQYF
TRBD2 | NA | 14 | TRBJ2-5 | TRBV5-1 | TGCGCCAGCAGCTTGGTGGGACTAAAAGAGACCCAGTACTTC | CASSLVGLKETQYF
TRBD2 | NA | 17 | TRBJ2-5 | TRBV11-2 | TGTGCCAGCAGCCAAGTCCCTAGCGGGAGGTTAGGGGAGACCCAGTACTTC | CASSQVPSGRLGETQYF
NA | NA | 16 | TRBJ1-3 | TRBV6-6 | TGTGCCAGCACCCGGTTTCGGAGTAGCTCTGGAAACACCATATATTTT | CASTRFRSSSGNTIYF
NA | NA | 14 | TRBJ1-3 | TRBV14 | TGTGCCAGCAGCCCGGGACTCCCTGGAAACACCATATATTTT | CASSPGLPGNTIYF
TRBD1 | NA | 16 | TRBJ2-3 | TRBV28 | TGTGCCAGCAGTACCGCTGGGACAGTCAACACAGATACGCAGTATTTT | CASSTAGTVNTDTQYF
NA | NA | 11 | TRBJ1-6 | TRBV20-1 | TGCAGTGCTAGATCGGGGGAAGCCCTCCACTTT | CSARSGEALHF
NA | NA | 16 | TRBJ1-3 | TRBV28 | TGTGCCAGCAGTTGGGCAGGGCCCCACTCTGGAAACACCATATATTTT | CASSWAGPHSGNTIYF
NA | few | 13 | TRBJ2-7 | TRBV4-1 | TGCGCCAGCAGCCAAGAAGGGGGAACTGAGCAGTACTTC | CASSQEGGTEQYF
NA | NA | 13 | TRBJ1-6 | TRBV19 | TGTGCCAGTAGGCAGGGGCTAGGCTCACCCCTCCACTTT | CASRQGLGSPLHF
NA | NA | 13 | TRBJ1-1 | TRBV27 | TGTGCCAGCAGTCCCGGCTCGGGGGCTGAAGCTTTCTTT | CASSPGSGAEAFF
NA | NA | 13 | TRBJ1-1 | TRBV5-6 | TGTGCCAGCAGCCCTATAGGGGCCCATGAAGCTTTCTTT | CASSPIGAHEAFF